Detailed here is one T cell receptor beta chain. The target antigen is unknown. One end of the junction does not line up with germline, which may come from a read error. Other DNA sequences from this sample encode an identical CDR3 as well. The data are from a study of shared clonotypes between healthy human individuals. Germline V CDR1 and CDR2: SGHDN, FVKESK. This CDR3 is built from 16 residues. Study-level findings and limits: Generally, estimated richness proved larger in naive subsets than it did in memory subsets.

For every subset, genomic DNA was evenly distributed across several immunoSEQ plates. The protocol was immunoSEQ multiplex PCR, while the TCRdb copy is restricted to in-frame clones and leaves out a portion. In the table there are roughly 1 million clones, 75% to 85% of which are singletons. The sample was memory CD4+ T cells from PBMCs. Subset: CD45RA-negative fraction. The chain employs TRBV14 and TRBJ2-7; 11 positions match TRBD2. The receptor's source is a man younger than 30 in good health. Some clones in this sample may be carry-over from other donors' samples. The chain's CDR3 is CASSLRLAGRSYEQYF. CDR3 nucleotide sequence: TGTGCCAGTAGCCTGAGACTAGCGGGGAGGTCCTACGAGCAGTACTTC.